Below, one T cell receptor beta chain is given with its context. The CDR3 covers 14 residues. CDR1 and CDR2 (germline): ENHRY, SYGVKD. The trim removed 6 bases at V and 6 bases at J, leaving 3 bases unmatched. This table comes from immunoSEQ multiplex PCR, and its TCRdb copy is limited to in-frame clones, with some not included. The sample comprises fewer than 350,000 clones, less than 85% of which are singletons, and 1.5% to 2% rests with the top ten. This specimen comes from a study of blood T cell repertoires in COVID-19. The genes are TRBV10-3 and TRBJ1-6; TRBD1 matches at 9 bases. This sequence was found in a woman in her twenties or thirties who had been exposed to COVID-19. What was sequenced was PBMCs or T cells enriched from blood (not recorded which). The CDR3 sequence is CAIRGQGGNSPLHF. In nucleotides, the CDR3 is TGTGCCATCAGGGGACAGGGAGGTAATTCACCCCTCCACTTT.